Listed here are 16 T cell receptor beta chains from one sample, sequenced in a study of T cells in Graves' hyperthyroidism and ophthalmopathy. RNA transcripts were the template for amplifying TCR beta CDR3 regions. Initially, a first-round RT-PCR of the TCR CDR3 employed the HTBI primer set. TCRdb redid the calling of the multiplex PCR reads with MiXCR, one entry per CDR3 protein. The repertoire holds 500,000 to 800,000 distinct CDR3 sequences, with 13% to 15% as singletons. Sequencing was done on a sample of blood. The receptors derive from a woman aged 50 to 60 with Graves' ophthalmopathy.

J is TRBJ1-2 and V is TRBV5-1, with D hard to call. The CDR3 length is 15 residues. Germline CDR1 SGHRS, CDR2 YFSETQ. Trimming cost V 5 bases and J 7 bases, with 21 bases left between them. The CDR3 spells CASREAVAQETGYTF. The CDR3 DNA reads TGCGCCAGCAGGGAGGCGGTCGCTCAGGAGACTGGCTACACCTTC.

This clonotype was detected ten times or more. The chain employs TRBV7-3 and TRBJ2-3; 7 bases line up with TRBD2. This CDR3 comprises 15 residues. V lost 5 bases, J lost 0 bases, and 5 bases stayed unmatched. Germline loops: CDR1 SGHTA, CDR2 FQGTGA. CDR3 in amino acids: CASSMGGSSTDTQYF. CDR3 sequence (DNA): TGTGCCAGCAGCATGGGAGGGAGTAGCACAGATACGCAGTATTTT.

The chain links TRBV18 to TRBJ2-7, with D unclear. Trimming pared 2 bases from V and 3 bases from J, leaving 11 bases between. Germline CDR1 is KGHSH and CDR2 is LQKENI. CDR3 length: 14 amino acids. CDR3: CASSPKKTDYEQYF. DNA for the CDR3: TGTGCCAGCTCACCAAAAAAAACTGACTACGAGCAGTACTTC.

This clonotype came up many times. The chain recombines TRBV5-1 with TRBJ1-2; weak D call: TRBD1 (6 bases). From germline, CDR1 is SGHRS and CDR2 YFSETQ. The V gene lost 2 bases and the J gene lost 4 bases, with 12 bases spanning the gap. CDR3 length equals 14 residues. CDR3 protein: CASSFNRALYGYTF. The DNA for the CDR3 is TGCGCCAGCAGCTTTAACAGGGCTCTCTATGGCTACACCTTC.

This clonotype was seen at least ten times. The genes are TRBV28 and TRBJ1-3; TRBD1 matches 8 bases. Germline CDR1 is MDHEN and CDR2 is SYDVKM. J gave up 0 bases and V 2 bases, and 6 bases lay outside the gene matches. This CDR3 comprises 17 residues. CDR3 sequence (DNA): TGTGCCAGCAGTTTAGTCAGGGGGCTAAGCTCTGGAAACACCATATATTTT. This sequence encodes CASSLVRGLSSGNTIYF.

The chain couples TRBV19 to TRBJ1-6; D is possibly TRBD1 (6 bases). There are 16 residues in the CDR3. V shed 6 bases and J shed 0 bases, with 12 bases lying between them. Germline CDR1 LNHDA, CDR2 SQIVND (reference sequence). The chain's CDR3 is CASSLEQGSYNSPLHF. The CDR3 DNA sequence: TGTGCCAGTAGCCTCGAACAGGGCTCCTATAATTCACCCCTCCACTTT. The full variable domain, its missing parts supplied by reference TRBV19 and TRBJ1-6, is DGGITQSPKYLFRKEGQNVTLSCEQNLNHDAMYWYRQDPGQGLRLIYYSQIVNDFQKGDIAEGYSVSREKKESFPLTVTSAQKNPTAFYLCASSLEQGSYNSPLHFGNGTRLTVT.

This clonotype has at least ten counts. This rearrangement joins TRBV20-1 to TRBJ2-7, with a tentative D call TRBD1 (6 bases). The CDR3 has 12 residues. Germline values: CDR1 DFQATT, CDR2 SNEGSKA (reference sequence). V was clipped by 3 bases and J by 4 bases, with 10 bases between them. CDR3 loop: CSARRTVYEQYF. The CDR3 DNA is TGCAGTGCTAGGCGGACAGTTTACGAGCAGTACTTC.

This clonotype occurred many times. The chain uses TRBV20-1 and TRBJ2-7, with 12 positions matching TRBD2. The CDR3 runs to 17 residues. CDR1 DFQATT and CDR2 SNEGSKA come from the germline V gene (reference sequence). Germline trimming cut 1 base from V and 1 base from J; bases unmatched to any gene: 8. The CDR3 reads CSARVTSGRTRSYEQYF. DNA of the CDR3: TGCAGTGCTAGAGTGACTAGCGGGAGAACAAGGTCCTACGAGCAGTACTTC.

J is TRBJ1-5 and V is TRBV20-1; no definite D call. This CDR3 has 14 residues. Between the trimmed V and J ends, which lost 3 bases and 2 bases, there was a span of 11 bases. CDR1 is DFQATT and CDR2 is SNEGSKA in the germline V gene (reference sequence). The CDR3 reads CSARFGERNQPQHF. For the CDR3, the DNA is TGCAGTGCTAGGTTCGGGGAACGCAATCAGCCCCAGCATTTT.

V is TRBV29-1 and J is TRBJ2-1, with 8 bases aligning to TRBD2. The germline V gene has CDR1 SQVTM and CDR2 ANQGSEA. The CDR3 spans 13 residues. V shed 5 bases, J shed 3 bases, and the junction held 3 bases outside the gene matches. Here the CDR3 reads CSVPGGNYNEQFF. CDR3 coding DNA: TGCAGCGTTCCGGGAGGGAACTACAATGAGCAGTTCTTC.

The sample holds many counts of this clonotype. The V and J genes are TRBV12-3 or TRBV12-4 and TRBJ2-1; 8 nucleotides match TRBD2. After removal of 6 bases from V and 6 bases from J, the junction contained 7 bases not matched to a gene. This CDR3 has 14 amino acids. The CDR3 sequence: CASRNSGRSNEQFF. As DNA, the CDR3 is TGTGCCAGCAGAAACAGCGGGAGAAGCAATGAGCAGTTCTTC.

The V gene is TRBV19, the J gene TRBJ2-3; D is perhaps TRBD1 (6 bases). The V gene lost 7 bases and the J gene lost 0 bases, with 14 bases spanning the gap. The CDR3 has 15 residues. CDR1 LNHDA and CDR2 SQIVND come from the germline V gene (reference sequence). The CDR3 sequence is CASTKTGISTDTQYF. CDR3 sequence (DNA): TGTGCCAGTACCAAGACAGGAATAAGCACAGATACGCAGTATTTT.

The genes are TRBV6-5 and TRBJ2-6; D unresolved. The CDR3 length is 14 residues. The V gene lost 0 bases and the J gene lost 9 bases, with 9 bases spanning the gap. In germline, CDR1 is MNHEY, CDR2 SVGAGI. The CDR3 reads CASSYSMGNNVLTF. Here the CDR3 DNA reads TGTGCCAGCAGTTACTCGATGGGTAACAACGTCCTGACTTTC.

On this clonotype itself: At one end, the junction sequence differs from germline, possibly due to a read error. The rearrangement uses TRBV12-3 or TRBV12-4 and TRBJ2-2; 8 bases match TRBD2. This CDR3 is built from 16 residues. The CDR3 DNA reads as TGTGCCAGCAGTTTAGGCCTAGCGGGCAACAACGGGGAGCTGTTTTTT. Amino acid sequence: CASSLGLAGNNGELFF.

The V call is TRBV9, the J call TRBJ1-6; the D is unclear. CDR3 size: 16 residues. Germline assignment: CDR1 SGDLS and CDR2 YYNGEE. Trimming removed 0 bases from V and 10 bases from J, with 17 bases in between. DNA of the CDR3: TGTGCCAGCAGCGTAGCCAGCAGGCCGCGCGGGTCACCCCTCCACTTT. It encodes CASSVASRPRGSPLHF. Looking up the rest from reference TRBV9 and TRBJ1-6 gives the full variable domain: DSGVTQTPKHLITATGQRVTLRCSPRSGDLSVYWYQQSLDQGLQFLIQYYNGEERAKGNILERFSAQQFPDLHSELNLSSLELGDSALYFCASSVASRPRGSPLHFGNGTRLTVT.

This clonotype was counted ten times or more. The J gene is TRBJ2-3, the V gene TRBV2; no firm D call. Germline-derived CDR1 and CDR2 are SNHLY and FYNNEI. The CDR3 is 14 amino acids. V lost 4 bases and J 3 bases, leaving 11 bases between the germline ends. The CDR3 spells CASSARLSTDTQYF. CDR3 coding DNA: TGTGCCAGCAGTGCCCGACTCTCGACAGATACGCAGTATTTT.